These 7 T cell receptor beta chains were sequenced from one sample in a study of blood T cell repertoires in COVID-19. Using immunoSEQ multiplex PCR, the repertoire was profiled, and TCRdb retains in-frame clones only, with some absent. The sample shows 15,000 to 20,000 clones, over 60% of them seen only once. Sequencing was performed on peripheral blood. Receptor source: a man in his 70s with COVID-19, enrolled during active disease.

The V call is TRBV19, the J call TRBJ2-3, with TRBD1 identical over 10 bases. This CDR3 is 15 amino acids long. Germline V gene data show CDR1 as LNHDA and CDR2 as SQIVND (reference sequence). V was pared by 4 bases and J by 3 bases, with 4 bases of the junction left unmatched. The CDR3 nucleotides are TGTGCCAGTAGTAGTGACAGGGGGCTTACAGATACGCAGTATTTT. This codes for CASSSDRGLTDTQYF.

As regards this clone: This CDR3 is missing its conserved last phenylalanine or tryptophan, likely due to a read error. No DNA is shown, since the ends of the CDR3 on it are uncertain; the CDR3 is the one TCRdb lists. The chain links TRBV20-1 to TRBJ1-2; the DNA was not used to check the table's D call, TRBD1. From germline, CDR1 is DFQATT and CDR2 SNEGSKA (reference sequence). With termini counted, the CDR3 has 11 amino acids. The CDR3 sequence: CSARWGPAVVM.

This clone was counted a single time. V gene TRBV3-1 (or the pseudogene TRBV3-2) combines with J gene TRBJ1-4; TRBD1 aligns across 11 bases. The trim removed 3 bases at V and 7 bases at J, leaving 4 bases unmatched. CDR3 length equals 15 residues. The V gene's germline CDR1 is LGHDT and CDR2 YNNKEL (reference sequence). The CDR3 DNA sequence: TGTGCCAGCAGCCAGGGTGGGACAGGGGGTGAAAAACTGTTTTTT. Protein: CASSQGGTGGEKLFF.

This chain joins TRBV6-1 and TRBJ1-2, with D possibly being TRBD1 (6 bases). The CDR3 length is 17 residues. The V gene's germline CDR1 is MNHNS and CDR2 SASEGT. V shed 4 bases and J shed 2 bases, with 20 bases lying between them. CDR3 loop: CASSGVRTATYNYGYTF. As DNA, the CDR3 is TGTGCCAGCAGTGGGGTTCGGACAGCTACGTACAACTATGGCTACACCTTC.

This clone turned up a few times. One junction end disagrees with the germline gene, perhaps due to a read error. The chain recombines TRBV3-1 (or the pseudogene TRBV3-2) with TRBJ1-2; 9 nucleotides line up with TRBD1. From germline, CDR1 is LGHDT and CDR2 YNNKEL (reference sequence). This CDR3 has 14 amino acids. CDR3 sequence reads: CASSPTPGQGPSYF. The DNA for the CDR3 is TGTGCCAGCAGCCCCACGCCGGGACAGGGACCTTCCTACTTC.

This clone was seen more than once but under ten times. The V and J genes are TRBV5-3 and TRBJ2-1; TRBD2 matches 12 bases. TRBV5-3 is an open reading frame whose function is uncertain. The CDR3 has 16 residues. V was clipped by 4 bases and J by 4 bases; unmatched bases: 6. CDR3 bases: TGTGCCAGAAGCCTGACTAGCGGGAGTCTGTACAATGAGCAGTTCTTC. This translates into CARSLTSGSLYNEQFF.

The genes are TRBV2 and TRBJ2-5; D perhaps matches TRBD1 (5 bases). V shed 11 bases and J shed 7 bases, with 17 bases lying between them. The CDR3 is 12 residues long. Germline V gives CDR1 SNHLY, CDR2 FYNNEI. The CDR3 nucleotides read TGTGCCGGTGGAAGGGGCGGATCGACCCAGTACTTC. Translating gives CAGGRGGSTQYF.